This T cell receptor (beta chain) was identified in a study of CD8 T cells in Susac syndrome. The study's findings and limits: The study recognized that the number of individuals in its TCR sequencing and HLA analysis was relatively small.

With respect to this clonotype: Its antigen is undetermined.

Random hexamers served to reverse transcribe roughly 0.5 to 1 ug RNA. Across 54 Vbeta and 13 Jbeta, immunoSEQ multiplex PCR amplified TCR beta CDR3. Each CDR3 protein gets one entry after TCRdb re-called the immunoSEQ multiplex PCR reads with MiXCR. Of roughly 200,000 distinct CDR3 sequences listed, just under 95% were seen once; the top ten hold around 0.08%. Trimming took 0 bases from V and 2 from J, leaving 11 bases between them. This CDR3 comprises 15 residues. Germline CDR1 and CDR2: SEHNR and FQNEAQ (reference sequence). The V call is TRBV7-9, the J call TRBJ2-7, with TRBD1 as a possible D gene (5 bases). This receptor was identified in a human donor with multiple sclerosis. The specimen was CD4+ T cells from PBMCs. The CDR3 loop reads CASSLAVDTTYEQYF. Written as DNA, the CDR3 is TGTGCCAGCAGCTTAGCGGTGGACACCACCTACGAGCAGTACTTC.